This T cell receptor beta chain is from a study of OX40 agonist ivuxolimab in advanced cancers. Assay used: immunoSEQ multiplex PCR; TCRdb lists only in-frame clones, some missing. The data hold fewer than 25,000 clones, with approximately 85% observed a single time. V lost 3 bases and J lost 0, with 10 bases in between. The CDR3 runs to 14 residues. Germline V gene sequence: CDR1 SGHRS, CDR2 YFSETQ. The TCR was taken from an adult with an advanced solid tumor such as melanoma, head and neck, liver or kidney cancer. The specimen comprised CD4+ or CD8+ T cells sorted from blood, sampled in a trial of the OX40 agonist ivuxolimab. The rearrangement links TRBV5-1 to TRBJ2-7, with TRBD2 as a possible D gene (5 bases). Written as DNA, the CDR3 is TGCGCCAGCAGCTCATCGGGGTCCTCCTACGAGCAGTACTTC. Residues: CASSSSGSSYEQYF.